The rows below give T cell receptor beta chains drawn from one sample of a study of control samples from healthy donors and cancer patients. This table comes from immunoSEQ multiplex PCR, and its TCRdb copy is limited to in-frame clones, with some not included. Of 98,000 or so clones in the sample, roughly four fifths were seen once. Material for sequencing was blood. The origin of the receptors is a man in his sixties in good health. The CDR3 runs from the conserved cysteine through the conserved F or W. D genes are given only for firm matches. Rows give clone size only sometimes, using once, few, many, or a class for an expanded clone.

CDR3aa: CAWSPQSNTEAFF
CDR3nt: TGTGCCTGGAGTCCTCAGTCAAACACTGAAGCTTTCTTT
len: 13
d_gene: .
v_gene: TRBV30
abundance: .
j_gene: TRBJ1-1

CDR3aa: CASSLVFGGGPYNEQFF
CDR3nt: TGTGCCAGCAGCTTAGTTTTCGGGGGAGGGCCCTACAATGAGCAGTTCTTC
len: 17
d_gene: TRBD2
v_gene: TRBV7-2
abundance: .
j_gene: TRBJ2-1

CDR3aa: CASSIVEPPTGELFF
CDR3nt: TGTGCCAGTAGTATTGTCGAGCCCCCCACCGGGGAGCTGTTTTTT
len: 15
d_gene: .
v_gene: TRBV19
abundance: .
j_gene: TRBJ2-2

CDR3aa: CASSDTQGSNQPQHF
CDR3nt: TGTGCCAGCAGCGATACACAGGGAAGCAATCAGCCCCAGCATTTT
len: 15
d_gene: .
v_gene: TRBV6-2/TRBV6-3
abundance: .
j_gene: TRBJ1-5

CDR3aa: CASSVGVGDAGELFF
CDR3nt: TGTGCCAGCAGCGTAGGTGTGGGGGACGCCGGGGAGCTGTTTTTT
len: 15
d_gene: .
v_gene: TRBV9
abundance: .
j_gene: TRBJ2-2

CDR3aa: CASSERGLASPGELFF
CDR3nt: TGTGCCAGCAGTGAAAGGGGACTAGCTAGCCCCGGGGAGCTGTTTTTT
len: 16
d_gene: TRBD2
v_gene: TRBV6-4
abundance: .
j_gene: TRBJ2-2

CDR3aa: CASSQDVNIYGYTF
CDR3nt: TGCGCCAGCAGCCAAGACGTCAACATCTATGGCTACACCTTC
len: 14
d_gene: .
v_gene: TRBV4-1
abundance: .
j_gene: TRBJ1-2

CDR3aa: CASSRGLAGANTGELFF
CDR3nt: TGTGCCAGCAGCCGGGGACTAGCGGGGGCAAACACCGGGGAGCTGTTTTTT
len: 17
d_gene: TRBD2
v_gene: TRBV6-2/TRBV6-3
abundance: .
j_gene: TRBJ2-2

CDR3aa: CASSKGTSDIGETQYF
CDR3nt: TGTGCCAGTAGTAAGGGGACTAGCGATATAGGAGAGACCCAGTACTTC
len: 16
d_gene: TRBD2
v_gene: TRBV19
abundance: .
j_gene: TRBJ2-5

CDR3aa: CASSVADRTSGGDEQFF
CDR3nt: TGTGCCAGCAGCGTAGCTGACCGGACTAGCGGGGGTGATGAGCAGTTCTTC
len: 17
d_gene: TRBD2
v_gene: TRBV9
abundance: .
j_gene: TRBJ2-1

CDR3aa: CAWGTRHSYEQYF
CDR3nt: TGTGCCTGGGGGACGCGGCACTCCTACGAGCAGTACTTC
len: 13
d_gene: .
v_gene: TRBV30
abundance: .
j_gene: TRBJ2-7

CDR3aa: CASSSIGIGLAGTGELFF
CDR3nt: TGTGCCAGCAGCTCAATAGGGATAGGACTAGCGGGCACCGGGGAGCTGTTTTTT
len: 18
d_gene: TRBD2
v_gene: TRBV13
abundance: .
j_gene: TRBJ2-2

CDR3aa: CASSRTGGGYTF
CDR3nt: TGTGCCAGCAGCCGGACAGGCGGAGGCTACACCTTC
len: 12
d_gene: TRBD1
v_gene: TRBV6-5
abundance: .
j_gene: TRBJ1-2

CDR3aa: CAWETSGSPHEQYF
CDR3nt: TGTGCCTGGGAGACTAGCGGGAGTCCCCACGAGCAGTACTTC
len: 14
d_gene: TRBD2
v_gene: TRBV30
abundance: .
j_gene: TRBJ2-7

CDR3aa: CASSVTGGLAFF
CDR3nt: TGTGCCAGCAGCGTTACGGGAGGGCTAGCTTTCTTT
len: 12
d_gene: .
v_gene: TRBV7-2
abundance: many
j_gene: TRBJ1-1

CDR3aa: CASSLVGQGGETQYF
CDR3nt: TGTGCCAGCAGCTTAGTCGGGCAGGGCGGAGAGACCCAGTACTTC
len: 15
d_gene: .
v_gene: TRBV7-9
abundance: .
j_gene: TRBJ2-5